Below are 25 T cell receptor beta chains sequenced from a single sample in a study of cytomegalovirus exposure and HLA in healthy donors. PCR amplification relied on 60 Vbeta primers (plus 13 Jbeta primers). Data came from immunoSEQ multiplex PCR; TCRdb stores just in-frame clones and leaves some out. This table holds 250,000 to 350,000 clones, 80% to 90% found once. The sequenced material came from PBMCs. These receptors all stem from a man between 35 and 55 years old in good health and CMV-seropositive.

The chain joins TRBV5-4 to TRBJ1-4, with 7 bases aligning to TRBD1. V lost 5 bases and J lost 4; bases outside the gene matches: 2. The CDR3 is made up of 13 amino acids. CDR1 is SGHNT, CDR2 YYREEE, per germline (reference sequence). The CDR3 DNA reads TGTGCCAGCAGTAGGGACAGTAATGAAAAACTGTTTTTT. This gives the protein CASSRDSNEKLFF.

The chain recombines TRBV28 with TRBJ2-2; 7 bases match TRBD1. Germline V gene data show CDR1 as MDHEN and CDR2 as SYDVKM. V shed 5 bases, J shed 6 bases, and the junction held 6 bases outside the gene matches. CDR3 length equals 14 residues. This CDR3 is CASSPDRAAGELFF. The CDR3 DNA follows: TGTGCCAGCAGTCCCGACAGGGCGGCCGGGGAGCTGTTTTTT.

This clone was picked up one time. This chain connects TRBV7-9 to TRBJ2-5; D might be TRBD2 (6 bases). There are 16 residues in the CDR3. CDR1 and CDR2 from the germline V gene are SEHNR and FQNEAQ (reference sequence). V lost 2 bases to trimming and J lost 0 bases, with 13 bases between them. CDR3 sequence (DNA): TGTGCCAGCAGCTTATCAACTAGCCCCTACCAAGAGACCCAGTACTTC. Translation gives CASSLSTSPYQETQYF.

V gene TRBV7-2 combines with J gene TRBJ2-3; weak D call: TRBD2 (6 bases). V was pared by 1 base and J by 8 bases, with 13 bases between. Germline CDR1 SGHTA, CDR2 FQGNSA. The CDR3 covers 14 residues. DNA for the CDR3: TGTGCCAGCAGCTTAGAACTAGCAAAGCCTACGCAGTATTTT. Translation: CASSLELAKPTQYF.

The genes are TRBV27 and TRBJ2-1, with TRBD2 matching 14 bases. Trimming removed 5 bases from V and 8 bases from J; junction bases left unmatched: 8. Germline V CDR1 and CDR2: MNHEY, SMNVEV (reference sequence). The CDR3 consists of 16 residues. CDR3 protein: CASSPPGLAGVYEQFF. As DNA, the CDR3 is TGTGCCAGCAGTCCCCCGGGACTAGCGGGAGTATATGAGCAGTTCTTC.

The gene calls are TRBV6-5 and TRBJ2-7; D may be TRBD1 (6 bases). Germline CDR1 MNHEY, CDR2 SVGAGI. V lost 5 bases and J 6 bases, leaving 17 bases between the germline ends. This CDR3 spans 14 amino acids. CDR3 sequence reads: CASSQGQGLGEQYF. The CDR3 DNA reads as TGTGCCAGCAGTCAGGGGCAGGGGCTGGGCGAGCAGTACTTC.

This clone has a single count. The CDR3 loop reads CASSPSGGGLGEQYF. The CDR3 nucleotides are TGTGCCAGCAGCCCCAGCGGGGGGGGCCTTGGCGAGCAGTACTTC. V usage is TRBV7-9 and J usage is TRBJ2-7; the match to TRBD2 covers 10 bases. Losses at the gene ends were 5 bases for V and 6 bases for J; bases not matched to a gene: 10. This CDR3 is 15 amino acids long. The germline V gene encodes CDR1 SEHNR and CDR2 FQNEAQ (reference sequence).

V usage is TRBV28 and J usage is TRBJ1-2; 7 bases are shared with TRBD1. The V and J ends lost 5 bases and 4 bases, in that order; junction bases with no gene match: 4. This CDR3 is 13 amino acids long. Germline-derived CDR1 and CDR2 are MDHEN and SYDVKM. In nucleotides, the CDR3 is TGTGCCAGCAGTCTGACAGGGTTCTATGGCTACACCTTC. Protein: CASSLTGFYGYTF.

This chain connects TRBV6-6 to TRBJ2-3; 8 positions match TRBD2. The CDR3 has 16 residues. The trim removed 2 bases at V and 6 bases at J, leaving 10 bases unmatched. CDR1 is MNHNY, CDR2 SVGAGI, per germline (reference sequence). The CDR3 sequence is CASSYVLAGGRDTQYF. CDR3 sequence (DNA): TGTGCCAGCAGTTACGTGCTTGCGGGGGGTAGGGATACGCAGTATTTT.

V gene TRBV28 combines with J gene TRBJ2-3; 9 bases are shared with TRBD2. Germline CDR1 is MDHEN and CDR2 is SYDVKM. The CDR3 spans 15 residues. Trimming cost V 5 bases and J 0 bases; bases outside gene matches: 3. The CDR3 DNA reads as TGTGCCAGCAGTATCCTAGCGGGAAGCACAGATACGCAGTATTTT. Its translation: CASSILAGSTDTQYF.

The gene calls are TRBV27 and TRBJ1-2; D is perhaps TRBD1 (6 bases). Germline CDR1 MNHEY, CDR2 SMNVEV (reference sequence). The CDR3 is made up of 16 amino acids. Trimming removed 2 bases at V and 3 bases at J, with 16 bases between. The CDR3: CASSLSPPTGDYGYTF. CDR3 bases: TGTGCCAGCAGTTTAAGCCCCCCGACAGGAGACTATGGCTACACCTTC.

The chain employs TRBV9 and TRBJ2-7, with a weak D call TRBD2 (6 bases). The CDR3 is made up of 12 amino acids. Trimming left V 4 bases short and J 6 bases short, with 11 bases between. Germline V gene lookup returns CDR1 SGDLS and CDR2 YYNGEE. The chain's CDR3 is CASSTLSGEQYF. The CDR3 coding sequence is TGTGCCAGCAGCACTCTTAGCGGCGAGCAGTACTTC.

The chain's CDR3 is CASWGDWNEQFF. The CDR3 coding sequence is TGTGCCAGTTGGGGGGATTGGAATGAGCAGTTCTTC. The chain links TRBV6-5 to TRBJ2-1; weak D call: TRBD2 (6 bases). The CDR3 totals 12 residues. The V end was cut by 9 bases, the J end by 7 bases, with 13 bases between. Germline CDR1 is MNHEY and CDR2 is SVGAGI.

The chain recombines TRBV6-5 with TRBJ1-5; tentatively, D is TRBD1 (5 bases). V was cut by 5 bases and J by 4 bases, with 9 bases left in between. Per germline, CDR1 MNHEY and CDR2 SVGAGI. CDR3 length: 13 residues. The CDR3 DNA follows: TGTGCCAGCAGTACCCAGGGAAATCAGCCCCAGCATTTT. Translation gives CASSTQGNQPQHF.

The rearrangement uses TRBV9 and TRBJ2-7, with TRBD1 as a possible D gene (7 bases). V was pared by 0 bases and J by 3 bases, with 13 bases between. Germline V lookup: CDR1 SGDLS, CDR2 YYNGEE. The CDR3 spans 15 residues. The CDR3 nucleotides are TGTGCCAGCAGCGTAGGAGGAGGGGGCGGCTACGAGCAGTACTTC. As protein: CASSVGGGGGYEQYF.

This clone came up once. This rearrangement joins TRBV9 to TRBJ1-1; tentative D call: TRBD1 (5 bases). The V end was cut by 4 bases, the J end by 5 bases, with 15 bases between. Germline V lookup: CDR1 SGDLS, CDR2 YYNGEE. This CDR3 has 14 amino acids. The CDR3, as DNA: TGTGCCAGCAGCCCCGAGCCAGGGTATACTGAAGCTTTCTTT. Its protein product is CASSPEPGYTEAFF.

V usage is TRBV11-2 and J usage is TRBJ2-5; 7 bases agree with TRBD1. CDR1 and CDR2 from the germline V gene are SGHAT and FQNNGV. With V trimmed by 5 bases and J by 7 bases, 13 bases remained unmatched. The CDR3 contains 15 residues. The CDR3 DNA reads TGTGCCAGCAGCCTCTCCGGGACAGCGCTGGGGACCCAGTACTTC. This translates into CASSLSGTALGTQYF.

The J gene is TRBJ2-1, the V gene TRBV2; TRBD2 matches 12 bases. Germline V gives CDR1 SNHLY, CDR2 FYNNEI. Losses at the gene ends were 5 bases for V and 0 bases for J; bases not matched to a gene: 11. This CDR3 contains 19 residues. The CDR3 coding sequence is TGTGCCAGCAGTTTCCCGACTAGCGGGAGCATCACCTCCTACAATGAGCAGTTCTTC. It specifies CASSFPTSGSITSYNEQFF.

The J gene is TRBJ2-2, the V gene TRBV7-9; 11 bases are a match to TRBD1. Unmatched junction bases numbered 6, after V lost 6 bases and J lost 6 bases. Germline V gene lookup returns CDR1 SEHNR and CDR2 FQNEAQ (reference sequence). The CDR3 has 15 residues. The CDR3 sequence is CASSRDRGSAGELFF. DNA for the CDR3: TGTGCCAGCAGTAGGGACAGGGGGAGCGCCGGGGAGCTGTTTTTT.

This chain links TRBV27 with TRBJ1-5, with a tentative D call TRBD1 (5 bases). Germline-derived CDR1 and CDR2 are MNHEY and SMNVEV (reference sequence). There are 15 residues in the CDR3. The ends were cut back, 2 bases at V and 7 bases at J, with 15 bases in the middle. The CDR3 region has the DNA TGTGCCAGCAGTTTAGTCAGGGAGGCGCGACAGCCCCAGCATTTT. Amino acid sequence: CASSLVREARQPQHF.

Comment on this clone: The sample carries other DNA sequences with the same CDR3. The V and J genes are TRBV6-5 and TRBJ1-1; 12 nucleotides line up with TRBD1. The CDR3 spans 14 residues. The germline V gene has CDR1 MNHEY and CDR2 SVGAGI. V shed 6 bases and J 2 bases; nucleotides not matched to a gene: 1. The CDR3 spells CASSGTGGNTEAFF. As DNA, the CDR3 is TGTGCCAGCAGCGGGACAGGGGGCAACACTGAAGCTTTCTTT.

J is TRBJ1-2 and V is TRBV16; a weak D match, TRBD1 (6 bases). In germline, CDR1 is KGHSY, CDR2 FQNENV. The CDR3 has 16 residues. The V and J ends lost 0 bases and 4 bases respectively, with 15 bases between them. CDR3 nucleotides: TGTGCCAGCAGCCAATCGACGACAGGCCCAGGCTATGGCTACACCTTC. This translates into CASSQSTTGPGYGYTF.

The V gene is TRBV19, the J gene TRBJ2-7, with TRBD2 as a possible D gene (7 bases). Germline assignment: CDR1 LNHDA and CDR2 SQIVND (reference sequence). Trimming stripped 5 bases from V and 3 bases from J, with 14 bases between. This CDR3 spans 14 amino acids. CDR3 protein: CASSWGGGSYEQYF. CDR3 DNA sequence: TGTGCCAGTAGTTGGGGGGGCGGCAGCTACGAGCAGTACTTC.

The V gene is TRBV5-1, the J gene TRBJ1-3; a weak D match, TRBD1 (6 bases). This CDR3 spans 15 amino acids. Trimming took 3 bases from V and 4 from J, leaving 14 bases between them. Germline V gives CDR1 SGHRS, CDR2 YFSETQ. CDR3 protein: CASSYKQGEGNTIYF. In DNA, the CDR3 is TGCGCCAGCAGCTACAAACAGGGTGAAGGAAACACCATATATTTT.

The genes are TRBV7-2 and TRBJ1-4, with D maybe TRBD1 (5 bases). Trimming left V 5 bases short and J 1 base short, with 14 bases between. This CDR3 contains 16 residues. The germline CDR1 and CDR2 sequences are SGHTA and FQGNSA. This CDR3 is CASSLYYDRTNEKLFF. The CDR3 DNA sequence: TGTGCCAGCAGCCTGTACTATGACAGAACTAATGAAAAACTGTTTTTT.